This TCR beta chain was sequenced during a study of shared clonotypes between healthy human individuals. Looking at the study overall: Contributing individuals were two females and three males aged 18 to 49.

Method: immunoSEQ multiplex PCR; TCRdb's copy keeps in-frame clones and lacks some. The sample carries over a million clones, just under 99% recorded once. The CDR3 runs 15 residues. Germline V lookup: CDR1 SNHLY, CDR2 FYNNEI. V was shortened by 1 base and J by 0 bases, with 7 bases between the two germline ends. The sequence was obtained from a young man in good health. The sequencing input was naive CD4+ T cells sorted from blood. Subset specified: CD45RA+ positively selected. The chain uses TRBV2 and TRBJ1-5; no reliable D call. In nucleotides, the CDR3 is TGTGCCAGCAGTGAAGGATTTTATAGCAATCAGCCCCAGCATTTT. This encodes CASSEGFYSNQPQHF.